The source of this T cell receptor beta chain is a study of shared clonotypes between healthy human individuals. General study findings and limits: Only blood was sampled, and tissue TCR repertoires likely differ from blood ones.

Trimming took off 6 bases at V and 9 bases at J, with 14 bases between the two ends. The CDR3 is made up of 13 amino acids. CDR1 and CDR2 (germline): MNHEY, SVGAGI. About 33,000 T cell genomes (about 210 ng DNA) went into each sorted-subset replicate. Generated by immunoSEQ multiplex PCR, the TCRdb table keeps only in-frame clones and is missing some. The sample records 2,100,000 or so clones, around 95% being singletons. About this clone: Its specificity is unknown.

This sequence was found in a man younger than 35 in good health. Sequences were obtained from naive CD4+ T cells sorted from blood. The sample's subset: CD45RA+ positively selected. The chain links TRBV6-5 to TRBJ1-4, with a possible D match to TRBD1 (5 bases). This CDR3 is CASSTPGGKKLFF. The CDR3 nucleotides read TGTGCCAGCAGCACCCCTGGGGGGAAAAAACTGTTTTTT.